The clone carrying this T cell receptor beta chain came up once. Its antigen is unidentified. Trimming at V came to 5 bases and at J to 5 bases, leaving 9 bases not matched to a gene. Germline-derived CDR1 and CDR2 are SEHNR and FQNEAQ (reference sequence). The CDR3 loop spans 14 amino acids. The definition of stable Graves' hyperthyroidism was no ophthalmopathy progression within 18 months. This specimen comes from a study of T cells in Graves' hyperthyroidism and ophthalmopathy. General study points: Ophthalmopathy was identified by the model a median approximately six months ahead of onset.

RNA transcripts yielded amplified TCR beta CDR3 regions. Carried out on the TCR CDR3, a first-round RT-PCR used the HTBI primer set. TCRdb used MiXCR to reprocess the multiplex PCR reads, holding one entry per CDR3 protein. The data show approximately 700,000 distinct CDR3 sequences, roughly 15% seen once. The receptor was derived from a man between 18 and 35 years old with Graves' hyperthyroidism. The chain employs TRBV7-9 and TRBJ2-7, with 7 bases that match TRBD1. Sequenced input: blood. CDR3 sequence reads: CASSLTTGKNEQYF. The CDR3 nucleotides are TGTGCCAGCAGCCTTACGACAGGGAAGAACGAGCAGTACTTC.